Below, one TCR beta chain is given with its context. These data belong to a study of blood T cell repertoires in COVID-19. Across the study: Sample material is recorded as cDNA or gDNA derived from T cells, B-cell-depleted T cells, or PBMCs.

Trimming left V 2 bases short and J 1 base short, with 15 bases between. CDR1 is MDHEN, CDR2 SYDVKM, per germline. CDR3 length: 16 amino acids. This table comes from immunoSEQ multiplex PCR, and its TCRdb copy is limited to in-frame clones, with some not included. Among roughly 65,000 clones listed, about 81% were seen once. This sequence joins TRBV28 and TRBJ2-7; D is perhaps TRBD1 (6 bases). The TCR originated in a man older than 75 with acute or convalescent COVID-19. Sequenced material: peripheral blood. The CDR3: CASSLGSAGESYEQYF. The CDR3 nucleotides are TGTGCCAGCAGTTTAGGGTCGGCAGGGGAGTCCTACGAGCAGTACTTC.